This T cell receptor (beta chain) was found in a study of graft-versus-host responses after intestinal transplantation. The method was immunoSEQ multiplex PCR; TCRdb's version includes in-frame clones alone and lacks a portion of them. The top ten clones hold less than 2% of a sample with about 57,000 clones, about 90% of them seen once. Trimming pared 1 base from V and 7 bases from J, leaving 10 bases between. The CDR3 sequence is 13 residues long. From germline, CDR1 is SGHNT and CDR2 YENEEA. Notes on the study in general: Allografts carried high graft-versus-host to host-versus-graft clonal ratios in patients having graft-donor T cell macrochimerism.

Of note for this clone: Its matching antigen is unknown.

The sequencing used PBMCs, collected 26 days after transplant. The sequence derives from a human patient who received an intestinal transplant, so some T cells may come from the graft donor. This rearrangement joins TRBV11-3 to TRBJ1-1; D uncertain. CDR3 region: CASSLGGFDEAFF. The CDR3 DNA reads as TGTGCCAGCAGCTTAGGCGGGTTTGATGAAGCTTTCTTT. The variable domain in full, with the rest retrieved from reference TRBV11-3 and TRBJ1-1, is EAGVVQSPRYKIIEKKQPVAFWCNPISGHNTLYWYLQNLGQGPELLIRYENEEAVDDSQLPKDRFSAERLKGVDSTLKIQPAELGDSAVYLCASSLGGFDEAFFGQGTRLTVV.